These 22 T cell receptor beta chains were sequenced from one sample in a study of blood T cell repertoires in COVID-19. Libraries were prepared by immunoSEQ multiplex PCR; TCRdb keeps only in-frame clonotypes and omits some of them. The table includes some 250,000 clones, 80% to 90% detected once. Sequenced sample: peripheral blood. These receptors all stem from an elderly man with acute or convalescent COVID-19.

V is TRBV9 and J is TRBJ2-7; weak D call: TRBD2 (6 bases). Germline lookup yields CDR1 SGDLS and CDR2 YYNGEE. The V gene lost 1 base and the J gene lost 5 bases, with 13 bases spanning the gap. The CDR3 extends over 14 amino acids. CDR3 sequence reads: CASSVWDWGDEQYF. CDR3 coding DNA: TGTGCCAGCAGCGTATGGGACTGGGGGGACGAGCAGTACTTC.

The rearrangement uses TRBV5-1 and TRBJ2-1; D remains ambiguous. The CDR3 has 14 amino acids. In germline, CDR1 is SGHRS, CDR2 YFSETQ. The V and J ends lost 0 bases and 4 bases respectively, with 8 bases between them. The CDR3: CASSLDRSYNEQFF. The CDR3 DNA is TGCGCCAGCAGCTTGGACAGATCATACAATGAGCAGTTCTTC.

The rearrangement uses TRBV7-2 and TRBJ1-2, with TRBD1 identical over 8 bases. The CDR3 consists of 16 residues. Germline CDR1 SGHTA, CDR2 FQGNSA. J gave up 0 bases and V 3 bases, and 6 bases lay outside the gene matches. In DNA, the CDR3 is TGTGCCAGCAGCTTCGCGACAGGGGCTACTAACTATGGCTACACCTTC. As protein: CASSFATGATNYGYTF.

The genes are TRBV11-2 and TRBJ2-7; maybe TRBD2 (5 bases). Germline CDR1 SGHAT, CDR2 FQNNGV. The V and J ends lost 5 bases and 0 bases respectively, with 14 bases between them. The CDR3 is 15 amino acids. CDR3 sequence reads: CASSRTEAASYEQYF. DNA for the CDR3: TGTGCCAGCAGCCGGACGGAGGCCGCCTCCTACGAGCAGTACTTC.

J is TRBJ2-1 and V is TRBV7-8; 11 bases fit TRBD2. J lost 5 bases, V lost 1 base, and 16 bases had no gene match. CDR1 and CDR2 from the germline V gene are SGHVS and FQNEAQ. The CDR3 is 20 amino acids. The CDR3 nucleotides read TGTGCCAGCAGCTTAGAATTCCCGGGACTAGCGGATTTCCAGGACAATGAGCAGTTCTTC. Translation gives CASSLEFPGLADFQDNEQFF. The full variable domain, rest sourced from reference TRBV7-8 and TRBJ2-1, is GAGVSQSPRYKVAKRGQDVALRCDPISGHVSLFWYQQALGQGPEFLTYFQNEAQLDKSGLPSDRFFAERPEGSVSTLKIQRTQQEDSAVYLCASSLEFPGLADFQDNEQFFGPGTRLTVL.

This clone was detected once. V is TRBV7-9 and J is TRBJ1-6; D remains unclear. The CDR3 is 14 residues long. V lost 2 bases and J lost 2, with 4 bases in between. Germline V gene sequence: CDR1 SEHNR, CDR2 FQNEAQ (reference sequence). CDR3 in DNA: TGTGCCAGCAGCTTACAGGCCTATAATTCACCCCTCCACTTT. Residues: CASSLQAYNSPLHF.

The chain is built from TRBV10-3 and TRBJ1-3, with TRBD1 matching over 8 bases. CDR3 size: 16 residues. J was trimmed by 0 bases and V by 7 bases; bases with no gene match: 8. Germline V gives CDR1 ENHRY, CDR2 SYGVKD. CDR3 DNA sequence: TGTGCCATCAAACCGGGACAGGACATCTCTGGAAACACCATATATTTT. This codes for CAIKPGQDISGNTIYF.

This clone appeared once. The V call is TRBV2, the J call TRBJ2-3; TRBD2 aligns across 11 bases. Germline CDR1 is SNHLY and CDR2 is FYNNEI. The CDR3 is made up of 16 amino acids. J lost 5 bases, V lost 7 bases, and 11 bases had no gene match. The CDR3 DNA reads as TGTGCCAGCACTCCACTTAGCGGGGGGGCCGGAGATACGCAGTATTTT. Its protein product is CASTPLSGGAGDTQYF. The full variable domain, with the rest looked up from reference TRBV2 and TRBJ2-3, is EPEVTQTPSHQVTQMGQEVILRCVPISNHLYFYWYRQILGQKVEFLVSFYNNEISEKSEIFDDQFSVERPDGSNFTLKIRSTKLEDSAMYFCASTPLSGGAGDTQYFGPGTRLTVL.

The chain employs TRBV3-1 (or the pseudogene TRBV3-2) and TRBJ1-2; D unclear. In germline, CDR1 is LGHDT, CDR2 YNNKEL (reference sequence). This CDR3 comprises 14 residues. Trimming removed 6 bases from V and 0 bases from J, with 11 bases in between. The CDR3 bases are TGTGCCAGCAGTGGCGGAAAAGCTAACTATGGCTACACCTTC. Encoded protein: CASSGGKANYGYTF.

The chain employs TRBV9 and TRBJ2-7; TRBD2 agrees at 10 bases. The germline V gene encodes CDR1 SGDLS and CDR2 YYNGEE. The ends lost 0 bases at V and 3 bases at J; junction bases unmatched: 3. The CDR3 totals 15 residues. CDR3 protein: CASSVASGRNYEQYF. The CDR3, as DNA: TGTGCCAGCAGCGTAGCTAGCGGGAGAAACTACGAGCAGTACTTC.

The rearrangement joins TRBV2 to TRBJ2-1; D remains unclear. The germline V and J ends were trimmed by 8 bases and 6 bases, with 14 bases remaining between them. Germline CDR1 reads SNHLY; CDR2 reads FYNNEI. The CDR3 loop spans 13 amino acids. CDR3 sequence: CASVTSAANEQFF. In DNA form, the CDR3 reads TGTGCCAGCGTCACCAGCGCCGCCAATGAGCAGTTCTTC. The full variable domain, completed using reference TRBV2 and TRBJ2-1, is EPEVTQTPSHQVTQMGQEVILRCVPISNHLYFYWYRQILGQKVEFLVSFYNNEISEKSEIFDDQFSVERPDGSNFTLKIRSTKLEDSAMYFCASVTSAANEQFFGPGTRLTVL.

This clone was seen a handful of times. The V gene is TRBV2, the J gene TRBJ2-7, with D perhaps TRBD2 (5 bases). The length of the CDR3 is 13 residues. V was clipped by 4 bases and J by 4 bases, with 11 bases between them. CDR1 and CDR2 from the germline V gene are SNHLY and FYNNEI. The CDR3 region has the DNA TGTGCCAGCAGTGGCAGAAGACTATACGAGCAGTACTTC. Its protein product is CASSGRRLYEQYF.

This chain joins TRBV2 and TRBJ2-7; TRBD1 agrees at 11 bases. The CDR3 is made up of 14 amino acids. The V gene end was trimmed by 7 bases and the J gene end by 7 bases; junction bases not matched to a gene: 9. Germline CDR1 is SNHLY and CDR2 is FYNNEI. The DNA for the CDR3 is TGTGCCAGCATCCGGGACAGGGGGATAGGGGAGCAGTACTTC. As protein: CASIRDRGIGEQYF.

The gene calls are TRBV5-3 and TRBJ1-4; D is unresolved. TRBV5-3 is labeled an ORF, and its function is uncertain. Trimming removed 4 bases at V and 2 bases at J, with 18 bases between. The CDR3 runs to 17 residues. CDR3: CARSRRETTATNEKLFF. The CDR3 DNA reads TGTGCCAGAAGCCGCCGGGAAACCACGGCTACTAATGAAAAACTGTTTTTT.

The rearrangement joins TRBV3-1 (or the pseudogene TRBV3-2) to TRBJ2-1; 7 positions agree with TRBD1. Germline CDR1 reads LGHDT; CDR2 reads YNNKEL (reference sequence). Germline trimming cut 4 bases from V and 7 bases from J; bases unmatched to any gene: 10. CDR3 length: 15 amino acids. The CDR3 reads CASSLTGILGNEQFF. CDR3 DNA sequence: TGTGCCAGCAGCCTGACAGGGATATTGGGGAATGAGCAGTTCTTC.

V is TRBV5-5 and J is TRBJ2-1; maybe TRBD2 (5 bases). CDR3 size: 13 residues. V was clipped by 4 bases and J by 9 bases, with 14 bases between them. CDR1 SGHKS and CDR2 YYEKEE come from the germline V gene (reference sequence). The DNA of the CDR3 is TGTGCCAGCAGCCAACATCGGGGTATTGAGCAGTTCTTC. It translates to CASSQHRGIEQFF.

The rearrangement uses TRBV25-1 and TRBJ1-3, with TRBD1 matching over 10 bases. Germline V lookup: CDR1 MGHDK, CDR2 SYGVNS. The J segment lost 1 base and the V segment lost 1 base, leaving 7 bases of the junction unmatched. The CDR3 runs 18 residues. The CDR3 loop is CASSELGDRGLSGNTIYF. CDR3 in DNA: TGTGCCAGCAGTGAATTGGGGGACAGGGGATTATCTGGAAACACCATATATTTT.

The rearrangement links TRBV5-1 to TRBJ1-1, with D uncertain. The CDR3 is 14 amino acids. V lost 0 bases, J lost 1 base, and 7 bases lay in between. Germline V gives CDR1 SGHRS, CDR2 YFSETQ. The CDR3 sequence: CASSLEQRNTEAFF. The CDR3 bases are TGCGCCAGCAGCTTGGAACAGAGGAACACTGAAGCTTTCTTT. Full variable domain (rest looked up from reference TRBV5-1 and TRBJ1-1): KAGVTQTPRYLIKTRGQQVTLSCSPISGHRSVSWYQQTPGQGLQFLFEYFSETQRNKGNFPGRFSGRQFSNSRSEMNVSTLELGDSALYLCASSLEQRNTEAFFGQGTRLTVV.

The rearrangement joins TRBV5-1 to TRBJ2-1; 11 positions match TRBD2. This CDR3 has 15 amino acids. Trimming cost V 0 bases and J 5 bases; bases outside gene matches: 1. The germline gives CDR1 SGHRS, CDR2 YFSETQ. The CDR3 coding sequence is TGCGCCAGCAGCTTGGCACTAGCGGGGGACAATGAGCAGTTCTTC. It is translated as CASSLALAGDNEQFF. Drawing the rest from reference TRBV5-1 and TRBJ2-1, the complete variable domain is KAGVTQTPRYLIKTRGQQVTLSCSPISGHRSVSWYQQTPGQGLQFLFEYFSETQRNKGNFPGRFSGRQFSNSRSEMNVSTLELGDSALYLCASSLALAGDNEQFFGPGTRLTVL.

For the CDR3, the DNA is TGTGCCAGCAGTTTGAGGGTGGGGGGCTATGGCTACACCTTC. Translated: CASSLRVGGYGYTF. This rearrangement joins TRBV28 to TRBJ1-2, with D perhaps matching TRBD1 (5 bases). Between the trimmed V and J ends, which lost 3 bases and 4 bases, there was a span of 12 bases. Germline-derived CDR1 and CDR2 are MDHEN and SYDVKM. The CDR3 has 14 amino acids.

The chain joins TRBV6-6 to TRBJ2-1, with 10 bases identical to TRBD2. The V gene's germline CDR1 is MNHNY and CDR2 SVGAGI (reference sequence). The CDR3 covers 14 residues. Losses at the gene ends were 5 bases for V and 8 bases for J; bases not matched to a gene: 6. This CDR3 is CASSPGLAFDEQFF. The CDR3 bases are TGTGCCAGCAGTCCGGGACTAGCGTTCGATGAGCAGTTCTTC.

The chain couples TRBV4-2 to TRBJ2-1; a weak D match, TRBD1 (5 bases). This CDR3 is built from 17 residues. Looked up from germline, CDR1 is LGHNA and CDR2 is YNFKEQ. V was cut by 0 bases and J by 5 bases, with 17 bases left in between. The CDR3 is CASSQEGFQGWNNEQFF. The CDR3 DNA follows: TGTGCCAGCAGCCAAGAGGGCTTCCAGGGTTGGAACAATGAGCAGTTCTTC.